This passage covers 25 T cell receptor beta chains from one sample sequenced in a study of Graves' ophthalmopathy and Graves' hyperthyroidism. Scientists amplified the TCR beta CDR3 regions from RNA transcripts. Second-round multiplex PCR came after first-round RT-PCR with HTBI primers. MiXCR was run by TCRdb on the multiplex PCR reads, yielding one entry per CDR3 protein. The sample carries around 170,000 distinct CDR3 sequences, around two fifths recorded once. The material sequenced was peripheral blood. The origin of the receptors is a middle-aged woman with Graves' ophthalmopathy.

This clonotype was seen many times. The V gene is TRBV7-2, the J gene TRBJ2-7; TRBD2 agrees at 11 bases. The CDR3 totals 14 residues. V lost 7 bases, J lost 0 bases, and 2 bases stayed unmatched. The germline V gene has CDR1 SGHTA and CDR2 FQGNSA. CDR3 DNA sequence: TGTGCCAGCACCGGGACTAGCGGCTCCTACGAGCAGTACTTC. It yields the protein CASTGTSGSYEQYF.

This clonotype showed up many times. The chain carries TRBV5-6 and TRBJ2-5, with TRBD2 identical over 7 bases. The CDR3 loop spans 16 amino acids. CDR1 is SGHDT and CDR2 is YYEEEE in the germline V gene. With V trimmed by 1 base and J by 1 base, 7 bases remained unmatched. The CDR3 nucleotides are TGTGCCAGCAGCTTGACTAGCGAGTCTATCCAAGAGACCCAGTACTTC. Amino acids: CASSLTSESIQETQYF.

The chain combines TRBV7-2 with TRBJ2-7; 13 bases align to TRBD2. Germline-derived CDR1 and CDR2 are SGHTA and FQGNSA. The CDR3 length is 16 residues. The J segment lost 5 bases and the V segment lost 0 bases, leaving 4 bases of the junction unmatched. This chain's CDR3 is CASSLAGTSGIDEQYF. DNA of the CDR3: TGTGCCAGCAGCTTAGCCGGGACTAGCGGGATCGACGAGCAGTACTTC.

This clonotype was seen ten or more times. This chain joins TRBV18 and TRBJ2-7; D uncertain. The CDR3 extends over 14 amino acids. Germline V gene lookup returns CDR1 KGHSH and CDR2 LQKENI. The V gene lost 2 bases and the J gene lost 0 bases, with 8 bases spanning the gap. CDR3 sequence (DNA): TGTGCCAGCTCACCATTGGTAACCTCCTACGAGCAGTACTTC. Amino acid sequence: CASSPLVTSYEQYF.

In this sample, this clonotype turned up a few times. This chain connects TRBV6-1 to TRBJ1-2; unclear D gene. This CDR3 has 14 residues. Trimming cost V 1 base and J 5 bases, with 11 bases left between them. Germline CDR1 is MNHNS and CDR2 is SASEGT. CDR3 DNA: TGTGCCAGCAGTGAAGGAGGGTGGGGATATGGCTACACCTTC. This sequence encodes CASSEGGWGYGYTF.

This clonotype was observed at least ten times. The chain couples TRBV27 to TRBJ1-6; TRBD1 agrees at 7 bases. With 2 bases clipped from V and 2 bases from J, the junction kept 0 bases outside the gene matches. From germline, CDR1 is MNHEY and CDR2 SMNVEV (reference sequence). The CDR3 extends over 15 amino acids. The CDR3 DNA sequence: TGTGCCAGCAGTTTAAGGGGGCCCTATAATTCACCCCTCCACTTT. As protein: CASSLRGPYNSPLHF.

The rearrangement uses TRBV28 and TRBJ2-5; D is perhaps TRBD1 or TRBD2 (6 bases each). Between the trimmed V and J ends, which lost 7 bases and 5 bases, there was a span of 14 bases. The CDR3 runs to 13 residues. From germline, CDR1 is MDHEN and CDR2 SYDVKM. The CDR3 DNA is TGTGCCAGCACTTCGGGGGCTCGGGAGACCCAGTACTTC. Translating gives CASTSGARETQYF.

This clonotype was recorded at least ten times. This sequence joins TRBV12-3 or TRBV12-4 and TRBJ1-2; D remains unclear. V lost 8 bases and J lost 4, with 17 bases in between. The CDR3 extends over 14 amino acids. CDR3 amino acids: CASLPVAGGYGYTF. CDR3 coding DNA: TGTGCCAGCCTTCCCGTGGCCGGAGGCTATGGCTACACCTTC.

The sample holds many counts of this clonotype. The chain couples TRBV12-3 or TRBV12-4 to TRBJ1-2, with D perhaps TRBD1 (5 bases). The CDR3 has 14 amino acids. Trimming removed 4 bases at V and 1 base at J, with 10 bases between. This CDR3 is CASSSKGFNYGYTF. The CDR3 DNA sequence: TGTGCCAGCAGTTCAAAGGGGTTTAACTATGGCTACACCTTC.

CDR3: CASSAANYGYTF. The CDR3 DNA sequence: TGTGCCAGCAGCGCTGCTAACTATGGCTACACCTTC. The rearrangement joins TRBV28 to TRBJ1-2; unclear D gene. CDR3 size: 12 residues. Trimming took off 6 bases at V and 0 bases at J, with 5 bases between the two ends. Germline V gives CDR1 MDHEN, CDR2 SYDVKM.

This clonotype has a count of ten or more. The chain links TRBV4-3 to TRBJ2-2; D is uncertain. Looked up from germline, CDR1 is LGHNA and CDR2 is YSLEER. This CDR3 spans 13 amino acids. Trimming left V 0 bases short and J 7 bases short, with 6 bases between. The CDR3 region is CASSQEENGELFF. The CDR3 DNA follows: TGCGCCAGCAGCCAAGAGGAGAACGGGGAGCTGTTTTTT.

The V call is TRBV12-3 or TRBV12-4, the J call TRBJ2-2, with 8 positions matching TRBD2. The CDR3 has 12 residues. CDR3 DNA: TGTGCGGGTAGCGGGATGTCCGGGGAGCTGTTTTTT. Translating gives CAGSGMSGELFF.

The chain uses TRBV6-1 and TRBJ1-5, with D unclear. The CDR3 is 13 residues long. Germline CDR1 is MNHNS and CDR2 is SASEGT. Trimming pared 0 bases from V and 10 bases from J, leaving 10 bases between. The CDR3, as DNA: TGTGCCAGCAGTGAAGCGGGCCCACGCCCCCAGCATTTT. This gives the protein CASSEAGPRPQHF.

This clonotype was counted many times. V usage is TRBV7-9 and J usage is TRBJ2-7, with 7 bases matching TRBD1. The CDR3 has 16 residues. The germline CDR1 and CDR2 sequences are SEHNR and FQNEAQ (reference sequence). V shed 5 bases and J 8 bases; nucleotides not matched to a gene: 18. The CDR3 DNA is TGTGCCAGCAGCCGCCGGGACAGCGGATTTCCTAGTCAGCAGTACTTC. As protein: CASSRRDSGFPSQQYF.

The chain carries TRBV7-2 and TRBJ1-1, with a weak D call TRBD1 (6 bases). Germline V lookup: CDR1 SGHTA, CDR2 FQGNSA. The CDR3 runs 15 residues. The V gene lost 2 bases and the J gene lost 3 bases, with 13 bases spanning the gap. CDR3 DNA sequence: TGTGCCAGCAGCTTAACCGACAGGAGGTACACTGAAGCTTTCTTT. Its protein is CASSLTDRRYTEAFF.

The sample holds many counts of this clonotype. This sequence joins TRBV27 and TRBJ1-1; D unresolved. The CDR3 spans 15 residues. Germline CDR1 is MNHEY and CDR2 is SMNVEV (reference sequence). Trimming left V 2 bases short and J 1 base short, with 11 bases between. CDR3 coding DNA: TGTGCCAGCAGTTTAAGGTGGGATGGGAACACTGAAGCTTTCTTT. Its protein is CASSLRWDGNTEAFF.

The sample holds many counts of this clonotype. CDR3 in amino acids: CAIARDMNTEAFF. CDR3 in DNA: TGTGCCATCGCGAGAGACATGAACACTGAAGCTTTCTTT. The rearrangement joins TRBV10-3 to TRBJ1-1; D is ambiguous. The CDR3 extends over 13 amino acids. Germline CDR1 and CDR2: ENHRY and SYGVKD. V was trimmed by 8 bases and J by 0 bases, leaving 10 bases between them.

This clonotype was detected many times. The chain carries TRBV6-2 or TRBV6-3 and TRBJ1-2; D ambiguous. Germline lookup yields CDR1 MNHEY and CDR2 SVGEGT. V was shortened by 8 bases and J by 1 base, with 2 bases between the two germline ends. CDR3 length: 10 amino acids. DNA of the CDR3: TGTGCCAGCTATAACTATGGCTACACCTTC. This sequence encodes CASYNYGYTF.

Many counts were recorded for this clonotype. The chain couples TRBV6-5 to TRBJ1-6; the D gene is possibly TRBD1 (5 bases). This CDR3 has 14 residues. V lost 8 bases to trimming and J lost 7 bases, with 15 bases between them. The germline gives CDR1 MNHEY, CDR2 SVGAGI. The CDR3 loop is CASDLGAGNSPLHF. As DNA, the CDR3 is TGTGCCAGCGATTTAGGGGCTGGAAATTCACCCCTCCACTTT.

Ten or more counts support this clonotype. The chain couples TRBV6-1 to TRBJ1-1; TRBD1 agrees at 10 bases. The germline V gene has CDR1 MNHNS and CDR2 SASEGT. The CDR3 is 15 amino acids. Losses at the gene ends were 4 bases for V and 2 bases for J; bases not matched to a gene: 4. The CDR3 nucleotides read TGTGCCAGCAGTGGGACAGGGGGTGTTAACACTGAAGCTTTCTTT. Its translation is CASSGTGGVNTEAFF.

The sample holds many counts of this clonotype. The CDR3 nucleotides are TGTGCCACCAGTTCCGAGGGACAACGCGCTGAAGCTTTCTTT. Translation gives CATSSEGQRAEAFF. The chain carries TRBV24-1 and TRBJ1-1; TRBD1 is a possible D gene (6 bases). V was trimmed by 6 bases and J by 6 bases, leaving 16 bases between them. From germline, CDR1 is KGHDR and CDR2 SFDVKD. The CDR3 has 14 amino acids.

This clonotype was seen repeatedly, ten times or more. The V gene is TRBV9, the J gene TRBJ1-3; the D is unclear. The germline V gene encodes CDR1 SGDLS and CDR2 YYNGEE. The CDR3 is made up of 16 amino acids. With 0 bases removed from V and 0 bases from J, the gap between germline ends came to 10 bases. The CDR3 sequence: CASSVGIGVSGNTIYF. The CDR3 nucleotides are TGTGCCAGCAGCGTAGGTATTGGGGTCTCTGGAAACACCATATATTTT.

The rearrangement links TRBV27 to TRBJ1-6; 8 nucleotides line up with TRBD1. Germline V gene lookup returns CDR1 MNHEY and CDR2 SMNVEV (reference sequence). The CDR3 has 15 amino acids. V lost 5 bases to trimming and J lost 9 bases; unmatched junction nucleotides: 9. The CDR3: CASSPRDRPISPLHF. CDR3 sequence (DNA): TGTGCCAGCAGTCCCCGGGACAGGCCCATTTCACCCCTCCACTTT.

This clonotype occurred many times. The rearrangement links TRBV19 to TRBJ1-2; D perhaps matches TRBD1 (5 bases). The CDR3 contains 18 residues. Germline lookup yields CDR1 LNHDA and CDR2 SQIVND (reference sequence). The V end was cut by 7 bases, the J end by 2 bases, with 26 bases between. CDR3 DNA sequence: TGTGCCAGTACACCCCCGGGACGAAGAGGCCCCTACAACTATGGCTACACCTTC. Translating it yields CASTPPGRRGPYNYGYTF.

This clonotype was detected many times. The J gene is TRBJ2-5, the V gene TRBV27; 10 bases map to TRBD2. The V gene end was trimmed by 5 bases and the J gene end by 6 bases; junction bases not matched to a gene: 6. Germline V gives CDR1 MNHEY, CDR2 SMNVEV (reference sequence). The CDR3 has 14 residues. The CDR3 loop reads CASSLRTSGQTQYF. The CDR3 nucleotides are TGTGCCAGCAGTCTCCGGACTAGCGGTCAGACCCAGTACTTC.